This TCR beta chain is from a study of T-cell reconstitution after alpha-beta-depleted transplantation in children. This clonotype was detected ten times or more. Germline CDR1 reads SQVTM; CDR2 reads ANQGSEA. Trimming stripped 7 bases from V and 0 bases from J, with 10 bases between. The CDR3 has 13 amino acids. Unique molecular identifiers were built into the TCRbeta library. TCRdb re-called the PCR reads with MiXCR, one entry per CDR3 protein. The table records more than 85,000 distinct CDR3 sequences, about 9.3% of them present only once. V is TRBV29-1 and J is TRBJ1-3; D is unresolved. Sequencing was performed on PBMCs from the stem cell graft donor, taken from the stem cell graft. The receptor was derived from a human donor who donated a stem cell graft to a child with acute lymphoblastic leukemia. DNA for the CDR3: TGCAGCGGCCGATCCGACTCTGGAAACACCATATATTTT. Protein: CSGRSDSGNTIYF.